This is a list of T cell receptor beta chains from one sample in a study of cytomegalovirus exposure and HLA in healthy donors. Profiling relied on immunoSEQ multiplex PCR, and the TCRdb table lists in-frame clones only, not all of them. The sample holds over 95,000 clones, around 77% seen once. The sequenced material came from PBMCs. These receptors were taken from a man between 35 and 55 years old in good health and CMV-seronegative. CDR3s include the opening cysteine and the closing phenylalanine or tryptophan. Each record gives: clone size, V gene, J gene, D gene, CDR3 protein, CDR3 DNA. The D gene is left open where the match is weak. Where a row states a size, it is once, few, many or the class of an expanded clone; other rows omit it.

abundance: -; v_gene: TRBV13; j_gene: TRBJ1-2; d_gene: -; CDR3aa: CASSADRTVNYGYTF; CDR3nt: TGTGCCAGCAGCGCCGACAGGACCGTTAACTATGGCTACACCTTC
abundance: -; v_gene: TRBV4-1; j_gene: TRBJ2-7; d_gene: -; CDR3aa: CASSQPREPGLGEQYF; CDR3nt: TGCGCCAGCAGCCAACCCCGGGAGCCCGGCCTGGGAGAGCAGTACTTC
abundance: -; v_gene: TRBV13; j_gene: TRBJ2-1; d_gene: -; CDR3aa: CASSLQGFSYNEQFF; CDR3nt: TGTGCCAGCAGCCTCCAGGGTTTTTCCTACAATGAGCAGTTCTTC
abundance: -; v_gene: TRBV28; j_gene: TRBJ2-3; d_gene: TRBD2; CDR3aa: CASSKGTSGSSTDTQYF; CDR3nt: TGTGCCAGCAGCAAAGGGACTAGCGGATCCTCCACAGATACGCAGTATTTT
abundance: -; v_gene: TRBV7-9; j_gene: TRBJ2-7; d_gene: -; CDR3aa: CASSLAGDLYEQYF; CDR3nt: TGTGCCAGCAGCTTAGCGGGAGACCTCTACGAGCAGTACTTC
abundance: -; v_gene: TRBV4-2; j_gene: TRBJ2-4; d_gene: TRBD2; CDR3aa: CASSQDKREGPRNIRYF; CDR3nt: TGTGCCAGCAGCCAAGATAAACGGGAGGGCCCTAGGAACATCCGGTACTTC
abundance: -; v_gene: TRBV9; j_gene: TRBJ2-2; d_gene: -; CDR3aa: CASRPSVANTGELFF; CDR3nt: TGTGCCAGCAGACCTAGCGTCGCGAACACCGGGGAGCTGTTTTTT
abundance: once; v_gene: TRBV28; j_gene: TRBJ2-1; d_gene: -; CDR3aa: CASSLREAASEQFF; CDR3nt: TGTGCCAGCAGTTTACGGGAAGCGGCTAGTGAGCAGTTCTTC
abundance: -; v_gene: TRBV14; j_gene: TRBJ2-7; d_gene: -; CDR3aa: CASSRGSQGKYF; CDR3nt: TGTGCCAGCAGCCGAGGATCCCAGGGAAAGTACTTC
abundance: once; v_gene: TRBV29-1; j_gene: TRBJ2-3; d_gene: -; CDR3aa: CSVASTDTQYF; CDR3nt: TGCAGCGTTGCTAGCACAGATACGCAGTATTTT
abundance: -; v_gene: TRBV23-1; j_gene: TRBJ2-2; d_gene: TRBD1; CDR3aa: CASSQSDRDEPGELFF; CDR3nt: TGCGCCAGCAGTCAGAGCGACAGGGACGAACCCGGGGAGCTGTTTTTT
abundance: -; v_gene: TRBV5-4; j_gene: TRBJ1-1; d_gene: -; CDR3aa: CASSLRGGNTEAFF; CDR3nt: TGTGCCAGCAGCTTGCGGGGGGGGAACACTGAAGCTTTCTTT
abundance: -; v_gene: TRBV4-1; j_gene: TRBJ1-6; d_gene: -; CDR3aa: CASSQEAGTAYSPLHF; CDR3nt: TGCGCCAGCAGCCAAGAAGCCGGGACTGCGTATTCACCCCTCCACTTT
abundance: -; v_gene: TRBV28; j_gene: TRBJ1-5; d_gene: -; CDR3aa: CASSPRGVHSNQPQHF; CDR3nt: TGTGCCAGCAGCCCTCGCGGGGTGCATAGCAATCAGCCCCAGCATTTT
abundance: once; v_gene: TRBV15; j_gene: TRBJ2-1; d_gene: TRBD2; CDR3aa: CATSRSTGTSGSYNEQFF; CDR3nt: TGTGCCACCAGCAGATCAACTGGGACTAGCGGCTCCTACAATGAGCAGTTCTTC
abundance: few; v_gene: TRBV6-5; j_gene: TRBJ1-1; d_gene: TRBD1; CDR3aa: CASMGQGAGDTEAFF; CDR3nt: TGTGCCAGCATGGGACAGGGGGCTGGGGACACTGAAGCTTTCTTT
abundance: -; v_gene: TRBV5-5; j_gene: TRBJ1-2; d_gene: -; CDR3aa: CASSLWAGYTF; CDR3nt: TGTGCCAGCAGCTTATGGGCCGGCTACACCTTC
abundance: -; v_gene: TRBV18; j_gene: TRBJ2-3; d_gene: -; CDR3aa: CASSPGSISTDTQYF; CDR3nt: TGTGCCAGCTCACCAGGCTCCATCAGCACAGATACGCAGTATTTT
abundance: -; v_gene: TRBV19; j_gene: TRBJ2-6; d_gene: TRBD1; CDR3aa: CASSTGTDSGANVLTF; CDR3nt: TGTGCCAGTAGTACTGGGACAGACTCTGGGGCCAACGTCCTGACTTTC
abundance: -; v_gene: TRBV2; j_gene: TRBJ2-3; d_gene: -; CDR3aa: CASSAQGLTDTQYF; CDR3nt: TGTGCCAGCAGTGCTCAGGGTCTCACAGATACGCAGTATTTT
abundance: few; v_gene: TRBV6-5; j_gene: TRBJ2-2; d_gene: -; CDR3aa: CASRRQAGAGELFF; CDR3nt: TGTGCCAGCAGGCGACAGGCTGGGGCCGGGGAGCTGTTTTTT
abundance: -; v_gene: TRBV5-6; j_gene: TRBJ2-2; d_gene: -; CDR3aa: CASSPRDTWRTGELFF; CDR3nt: TGTGCCAGCAGCCCCCGGGACACCTGGCGGACCGGGGAGCTGTTTTTT
abundance: -; v_gene: TRBV7-8; j_gene: TRBJ1-2; d_gene: TRBD1; CDR3aa: CASGQGSYGYTF; CDR3nt: TGTGCCAGCGGACAGGGGTCCTATGGCTACACCTTC
abundance: -; v_gene: TRBV18; j_gene: TRBJ1-1; d_gene: TRBD1; CDR3aa: CASSPMTGVNIEAFF; CDR3nt: TGTGCCAGCTCACCGATGACAGGGGTGAACATTGAAGCTTTCTTT
abundance: once; v_gene: TRBV21-1; j_gene: TRBJ2-1; d_gene: -; CDR3aa: CASSGTDNEQFF; CDR3nt: TGTGCCAGCAGCGGAACAGACAATGAGCAGTTCTTC
abundance: -; v_gene: TRBV5-4; j_gene: TRBJ2-7; d_gene: TRBD2; CDR3aa: CASRPGTSTSEQYF; CDR3nt: TGTGCCAGCAGACCCGGGACTAGCACGTCCGAGCAGTACTTC
abundance: -; v_gene: TRBV28; j_gene: TRBJ2-5; d_gene: -; CDR3aa: CASSFNPRERRETQYF; CDR3nt: TGTGCCAGCAGTTTCAACCCACGGGAGCGGAGAGAGACCCAGTACTTC
abundance: -; v_gene: TRBV4-1; j_gene: TRBJ1-1; d_gene: -; CDR3aa: CASTPGWLNTEAFF; CDR3nt: TGCGCCAGCACCCCAGGGTGGCTGAACACTGAAGCTTTCTTT
abundance: -; v_gene: TRBV28; j_gene: TRBJ2-5; d_gene: TRBD2; CDR3aa: CASRSGGRETQYF; CDR3nt: TGTGCCAGTCGTAGCGGGGGCCGGGAGACCCAGTACTTC
abundance: once; v_gene: TRBV28; j_gene: TRBJ1-1; d_gene: -; CDR3aa: CASSPPGPWTEAFF; CDR3nt: TGTGCCAGCAGTCCTCCGGGTCCTTGGACTGAAGCTTTCTTT
abundance: -; v_gene: TRBV6-6; j_gene: TRBJ2-3; d_gene: TRBD2; CDR3aa: CASNPGTRAPDTQYF; CDR3nt: TGTGCCAGCAATCCCGGGACTAGAGCCCCAGATACGCAGTATTTT
abundance: few; v_gene: TRBV6-1; j_gene: TRBJ1-1; d_gene: TRBD1; CDR3aa: CASRLGQAYTEAFF; CDR3nt: TGTGCCAGCCGCTTGGGACAGGCATACACTGAAGCTTTCTTT
abundance: -; v_gene: TRBV6-1; j_gene: TRBJ2-1; d_gene: -; CDR3aa: CASSDSRGSYNEQFF; CDR3nt: TGTGCCAGCAGTGATAGCAGGGGTTCCTACAATGAGCAGTTCTTC
abundance: -; v_gene: TRBV6-6; j_gene: TRBJ1-3; d_gene: -; CDR3aa: CASSFTPGAGNTIYF; CDR3nt: TGTGCCAGCAGTTTTACCCCAGGGGCTGGAAACACCATATATTTT
abundance: -; v_gene: TRBV9; j_gene: TRBJ2-5; d_gene: TRBD2; CDR3aa: CASSAPGRARETQYF; CDR3nt: TGTGCCAGCAGCGCCCCAGGGAGGGCCCGAGAGACCCAGTACTTC
abundance: -; v_gene: TRBV6-6; j_gene: TRBJ2-3; d_gene: -; CDR3aa: CASRNQAAADTQYF; CDR3nt: TGTGCCAGCAGAAATCAAGCGGCAGCAGATACGCAGTATTTT
abundance: -; v_gene: TRBV6-1; j_gene: TRBJ1-6; d_gene: TRBD1; CDR3aa: CASSTGDNSPLHF; CDR3nt: TGTGCCAGCAGTACAGGGGATAATTCACCCCTCCACTTT
abundance: -; v_gene: TRBV5-1; j_gene: TRBJ2-7; d_gene: TRBD2; CDR3aa: CASSWGTSSYEQYF; CDR3nt: TGCGCCAGCAGCTGGGGGACTAGTTCCTACGAGCAGTACTTC
abundance: -; v_gene: TRBV7-7; j_gene: TRBJ2-6; d_gene: TRBD1; CDR3aa: CASSMGQGPSGANVLTF; CDR3nt: TGTGCCAGCAGCATGGGACAGGGACCTAGTGGGGCCAACGTCCTGACTTTC
abundance: -; v_gene: TRBV21-1; j_gene: TRBJ2-7; d_gene: -; CDR3aa: CASSARDRVYEQYF; CDR3nt: TGTGCCAGCAGCGCCCGGGACAGGGTCTACGAGCAGTACTTC
abundance: -; v_gene: TRBV5-6; j_gene: TRBJ1-5; d_gene: -; CDR3aa: CASSLDTLAGLNQPQHF; CDR3nt: TGTGCCAGCAGCTTGGATACGTTGGCAGGACTCAATCAGCCCCAGCATTTT
abundance: -; v_gene: TRBV5-1; j_gene: TRBJ2-7; d_gene: -; CDR3aa: CASSLRLGQLLYEQYF; CDR3nt: TGCGCCAGCAGCTTAAGACTCGGACAACTACTCTACGAGCAGTACTTC
abundance: -; v_gene: TRBV6-1; j_gene: TRBJ2-7; d_gene: -; CDR3aa: CASIRAGADYEQYF; CDR3nt: TGTGCCAGCATCCGGGCGGGGGCAGACTACGAGCAGTACTTC
abundance: -; v_gene: TRBV4-1; j_gene: TRBJ1-6; d_gene: TRBD1; CDR3aa: CASSQENRGRNSPLHF; CDR3nt: TGCGCCAGCAGCCAAGAAAATAGGGGGCGGAATTCACCCCTCCACTTT
abundance: -; v_gene: TRBV18; j_gene: TRBJ2-3; d_gene: TRBD1; CDR3aa: CASSPRDRGTDTQYF; CDR3nt: TGTGCCAGCTCACCACGGGACAGGGGTACAGATACGCAGTATTTT
abundance: few; v_gene: TRBV10-2; j_gene: TRBJ1-1; d_gene: -; CDR3aa: CASTPRVGTEAFF; CDR3nt: TGCGCCAGCACCCCAAGAGTTGGCACTGAAGCTTTCTTT
abundance: once; v_gene: TRBV28; j_gene: TRBJ2-3; d_gene: TRBD1; CDR3aa: CASSFGARTGVDTQYF; CDR3nt: TGTGCCAGCAGTTTCGGGGCGCGGACAGGGGTGGATACGCAGTATTTT
abundance: -; v_gene: TRBV5-5; j_gene: TRBJ2-6; d_gene: -; CDR3aa: CASSLAGSGANVLTF; CDR3nt: TGTGCCAGCAGCTTGGCCGGGTCGGGGGCCAACGTCCTGACTTTC
abundance: -; v_gene: TRBV29-1; j_gene: TRBJ1-2; d_gene: -; CDR3aa: CSAGGGEGYTF; CDR3nt: TGCAGCGCCGGGGGGGGTGAGGGCTACACCTTC
abundance: once; v_gene: TRBV2; j_gene: TRBJ2-7; d_gene: TRBD2; CDR3aa: CASKTSGNSYEQYF; CDR3nt: TGTGCCAGCAAAACTAGCGGCAACTCCTACGAGCAGTACTTC
abundance: -; v_gene: TRBV10-3; j_gene: TRBJ1-6; d_gene: -; CDR3aa: CAISDQYNSPLHF; CDR3nt: TGTGCCATCAGTGACCAATATAATTCACCCCTCCACTTT
abundance: -; v_gene: TRBV28; j_gene: TRBJ1-6; d_gene: TRBD1; CDR3aa: CASSPHLGAGGGANSPLHF; CDR3nt: TGTGCCAGCAGCCCCCATCTTGGGGCAGGGGGCGGGGCTAATTCACCCCTCCACTTT
abundance: -; v_gene: TRBV19; j_gene: TRBJ2-7; d_gene: TRBD1; CDR3aa: CASSAPTGSSYEQYF; CDR3nt: TGTGCCAGTAGCGCTCCGACAGGGTCCTCCTACGAGCAGTACTTC
abundance: -; v_gene: TRBV25-1; j_gene: TRBJ1-1; d_gene: -; CDR3aa: CASSELGMFLEF; CDR3nt: TGTGCCAGCAGTGAGCTCGGGATGTTTCTCGAGTTT